This TCR beta chain comes out of a study of T cells in Graves' hyperthyroidism and ophthalmopathy. Researchers amplified the TCR beta CDR3 regions from RNA transcripts. In the first-round RT-PCR of the TCR CDR3, the HTBI primer set was used. MiXCR, applied by TCRdb to the multiplex PCR reads, yields one record per CDR3 protein. The sample includes 500,000 or so distinct CDR3 sequences, roughly 15% of them seen just once. Trimming at V came to 5 bases and at J to 5 bases, leaving 16 bases not matched to a gene. This CDR3 spans 18 amino acids. In germline, CDR1 is SGHTA, CDR2 FQGTGA. This clonotype was seen a handful of times.

The genes are TRBV7-3 and TRBJ2-7; 12 bases are a match to TRBD2. Sequencing was done on a sample of blood. The receptor comes from a woman under 30 with Graves' ophthalmopathy. Here the CDR3 reads CASSPLGGGLAGWDEQYF. CDR3 nucleotide sequence: TGTGCCAGCAGCCCCCTCGGGGGTGGACTAGCGGGATGGGACGAGCAGTACTTC.